The clone carrying this T cell receptor (beta chain) was recorded many times. Its target is unknown. The sample originates from a study of T cells in Graves' hyperthyroidism and ophthalmopathy. It was around 10 ml of fresh peripheral blood that supplied the PBMCs. RNA transcripts served as the template for amplifying TCR beta CDR3 regions. During a first-round RT-PCR of the TCR CDR3, the HTBI primer set was used. TCRdb independently ran MiXCR on the multiplex PCR reads; one entry per CDR3 protein. Here the sample spans approximately 600,000 distinct CDR3 sequences, under 25% being singletons. Germline loops: CDR1 SNHLY, CDR2 FYNNEI. The CDR3 spans 15 residues. V was clipped by 3 bases and J by 6 bases, with 15 bases between them. Study-wide points: Ophthalmopathy was distinguished from stable hyperthyroidism by 13 V-J signatures. Ophthalmopathy was predicted by the model a median of about 6.5 months ahead of onset. Most thyroid clonotypes that were expanded above 0.001 also turned up in blood.

The sequence came from a man between 25 and 39 years old with Graves' ophthalmopathy. The chain links TRBV2 to TRBJ1-5; weak D call: TRBD1 (5 bases). Sequenced material: blood. The CDR3 DNA sequence: TGTGCCAGCAGTGATATCGCAGGGACGATTCAGCCCCAGCATTTT. It codes for CASSDIAGTIQPQHF.